The following is a TCR beta chain sequence with its context. Its antigen is not identified. V was trimmed by 9 bases and J by 5 bases, leaving 12 bases between them. The germline gives CDR1 LGHNT, CDR2 FRNRAP. The CDR3 contains 12 residues. Data came from immunoSEQ multiplex PCR; TCRdb stores just in-frame clones and leaves some out. Among some 150,000 clones listed, about nine tenths were seen once. The data derive from a study of radiation and T cells in renal cell carcinoma. Overall study: Nephrectomy followed 15 Gy stereotactic body radiation by 4 weeks. Study-level results: In blood, top tumor clones expanded by 2 weeks, shrinking by 4. Without pretreatment biopsies, baseline tumor clonotype presence was undetermined.

Time point: blood 2 weeks post-SBRT. Treatment given: 15 Gy SBRT to primary tumor, nephrectomy 4 weeks later. Radiation-treated patients gave blood at baseline, week 2 and week 4. Here the sequenced sample was blood, taken from a patient whose treatment included radiotherapy and nephrectomy. This receptor was taken from a woman aged 50 to 60 with renal cell carcinoma. The gene calls are TRBV12-5 and TRBJ2-3; D is unclear. In nucleotides, the CDR3 is TGTGCTAGCCTGAGCAATAGAGATACGCAGTATTTT. It codes for CASLSNRDTQYF.